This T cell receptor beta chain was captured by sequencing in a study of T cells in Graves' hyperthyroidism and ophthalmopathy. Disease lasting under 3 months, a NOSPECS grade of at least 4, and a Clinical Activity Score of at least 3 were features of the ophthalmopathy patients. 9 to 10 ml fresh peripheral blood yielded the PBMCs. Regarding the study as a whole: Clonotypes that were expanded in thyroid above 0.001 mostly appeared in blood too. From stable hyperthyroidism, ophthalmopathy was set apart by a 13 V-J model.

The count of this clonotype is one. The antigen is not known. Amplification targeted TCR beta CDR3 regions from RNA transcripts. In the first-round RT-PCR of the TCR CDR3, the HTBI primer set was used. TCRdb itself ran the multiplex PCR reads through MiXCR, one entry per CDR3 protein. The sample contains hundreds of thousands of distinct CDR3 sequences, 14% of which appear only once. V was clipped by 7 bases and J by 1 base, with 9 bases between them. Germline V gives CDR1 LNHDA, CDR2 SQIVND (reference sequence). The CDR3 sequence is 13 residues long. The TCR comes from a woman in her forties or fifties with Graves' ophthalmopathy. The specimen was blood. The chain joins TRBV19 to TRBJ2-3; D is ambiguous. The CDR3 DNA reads TGTGCCAGTAACGGGCTAGGCACAGATACGCAGTATTTT. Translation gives CASNGLGTDTQYF.